This TCR beta chain was documented in a study of blood T cell repertoires in COVID-19. Generated by immunoSEQ multiplex PCR, the TCRdb table keeps only in-frame clones and is missing some. This sample has roughly 200,000 clones, with 80% to 85% found just once. The CDR3 runs 14 residues. V shed 3 bases and J 1 base; nucleotides not matched to a gene: 0. Germline-derived CDR1 and CDR2 are ENHRY and SYGVKD. This sequence originates from a woman older than 75 with COVID-19, enrolled during active disease. Input material: peripheral blood. The chain links TRBV10-3 to TRBJ2-3; 8 positions match TRBD2. Here the CDR3 reads CAISDGRGTDTQYF. DNA of the CDR3: TGTGCCATCAGTGACGGGAGGGGCACAGATACGCAGTATTTT.